This entry describes one TCR beta chain. Its antigen remains unknown. The record originates from a study of shared clonotypes between healthy human individuals. About the research overall: Three plates were used per donor for CD4 naive, three for CD4 memory, two for CD8 naive and one for CD8 memory. Findings and caveats of the study: Large sequencing depth failed to make sorted-subset sequencing complete, rarefaction showed. Sharing across four donors was highest in naive CD4 (approximately 5%) and lowest in memory CD8 (about 0.4%).

It was CD45RO-negative cells, positively selected for CCR7, that made up naive CD8 cells, with terminally differentiated effector memory CD45RA+ cells excluded. Assay: immunoSEQ multiplex PCR; the TCRdb copy retains only in-frame clones and omits some. The sample has 2 million or so clones, about 95% seen once. Sequenced: naive CD8+ T cells sorted from blood. This receptor was taken from a man younger than 35 in good health.

CDR3 amino acids: CASSLFRQGYLYEQYF. DNA for the CDR3: TGTGCCAGCAGTCTTTTTCGGCAGGGGTATTTGTACGAGCAGTACTTC. The J gene is TRBJ2-7, the V gene TRBV28; possibly TRBD1 for D (6 bases). Trimming cost V 5 bases and J 4 bases, with 21 bases left between them. The CDR3 has 16 amino acids. Looked up from germline, CDR1 is MDHEN and CDR2 is SYDVKM.